The present entry profiles one T cell receptor (beta chain) with its context. Antigen unknown. This CDR3 region has 14 residues. V lost 1 base and J 0 bases, leaving 6 bases between the germline ends. Germline V gene data show CDR1 as LNHDA and CDR2 as SQIVND (reference sequence). The data are from a study of CD8+CD57+ T cells in acquired aplastic anemia. Study context: CD4+ and CD8+ cells, once sorted, gave DNA averaging about 3 ug.

Whole-study findings and limits: It was found that fewer than 35 CD8+ CDR3 sequences were shared between patients and controls.

TCR beta VDJ and CDR3 were profiled, and genomic DNA was the template. TCRdb reanalysed the reads using MiXCR and keeps one entry per CDR3 protein. Among approximately 57,000 distinct CDR3 sequences listed, 57% were seen once. CD8+CD57+ cell expansion had been shown by flow cytometry in patients chosen for sequencing. Severe acquired aplastic anemia was the diagnosis recorded for all patients. The chain couples TRBV19 to TRBJ1-1; D is unclear. The receptor was derived from a human donor with aplastic anemia. Sequenced input: sorted CD4+, CD8+, or CD8+CD57+ T cells (not recorded which) from PBMCs. The CDR3 spells CASSIGHLNTEAFF. The CDR3 coding sequence is TGTGCCAGTAGTATAGGGCATCTGAACACTGAAGCTTTCTTT.